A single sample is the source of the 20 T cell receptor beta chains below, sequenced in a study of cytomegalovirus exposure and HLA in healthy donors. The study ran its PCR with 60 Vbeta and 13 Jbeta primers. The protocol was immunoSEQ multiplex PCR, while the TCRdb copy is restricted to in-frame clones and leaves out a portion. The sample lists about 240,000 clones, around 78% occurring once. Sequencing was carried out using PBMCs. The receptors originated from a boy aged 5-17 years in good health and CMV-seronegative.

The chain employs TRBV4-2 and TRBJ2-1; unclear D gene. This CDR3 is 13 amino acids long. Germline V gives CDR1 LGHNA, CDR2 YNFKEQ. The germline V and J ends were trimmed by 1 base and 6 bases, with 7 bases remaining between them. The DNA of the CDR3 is TGTGCCAGCAGCCAAGGTATCAGCAATGAGCAGTTCTTC. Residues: CASSQGISNEQFF.

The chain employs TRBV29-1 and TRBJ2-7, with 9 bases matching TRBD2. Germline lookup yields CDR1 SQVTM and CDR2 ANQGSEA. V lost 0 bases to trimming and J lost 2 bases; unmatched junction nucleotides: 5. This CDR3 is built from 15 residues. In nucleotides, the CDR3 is TGCAGCGTTGAAGAAATTAGCGGGAGAGCCTACGAGCAGTACTTC. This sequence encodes CSVEEISGRAYEQYF.

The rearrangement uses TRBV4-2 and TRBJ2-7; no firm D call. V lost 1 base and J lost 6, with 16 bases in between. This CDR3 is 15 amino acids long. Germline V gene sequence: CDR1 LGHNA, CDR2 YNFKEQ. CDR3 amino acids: CASSQGGLPAGEQYF. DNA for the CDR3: TGTGCCAGCAGCCAAGGAGGATTGCCTGCCGGCGAGCAGTACTTC.

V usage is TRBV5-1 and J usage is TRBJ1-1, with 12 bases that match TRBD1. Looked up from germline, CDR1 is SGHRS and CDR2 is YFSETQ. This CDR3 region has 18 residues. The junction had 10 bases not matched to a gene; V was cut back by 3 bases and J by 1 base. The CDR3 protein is CASSWSPGTGGRNTEAFF. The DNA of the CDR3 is TGCGCCAGCAGCTGGTCCCCCGGGACAGGGGGCAGGAACACTGAAGCTTTCTTT.

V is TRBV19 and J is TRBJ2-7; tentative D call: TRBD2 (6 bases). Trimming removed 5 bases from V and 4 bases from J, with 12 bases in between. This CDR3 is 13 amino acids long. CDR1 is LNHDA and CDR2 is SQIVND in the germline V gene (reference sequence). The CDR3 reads CASSLTRGYEQYF. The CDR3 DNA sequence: TGTGCCAGTAGTCTGACTAGGGGTTACGAGCAGTACTTC.

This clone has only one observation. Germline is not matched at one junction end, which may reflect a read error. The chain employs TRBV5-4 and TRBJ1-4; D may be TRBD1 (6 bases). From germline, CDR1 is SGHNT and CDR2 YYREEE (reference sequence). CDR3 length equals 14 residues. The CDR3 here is CASSLTGSVEELFF. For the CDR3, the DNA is TGTGCCAGCAGCTTAACAGGGTCCGTTGAAGAACTGTTTTTT.

CDR3 sequence reads: CASSLWGGTGINEKLFF. The CDR3 DNA is TGTGCCAGCAGTTTATGGGGCGGGACAGGTATTAATGAAAAACTGTTTTTT. J is TRBJ1-4 and V is TRBV27, with TRBD1 matching 8 bases. Germline CDR1 reads MNHEY; CDR2 reads SMNVEV (reference sequence). The CDR3 is 17 amino acids. J gave up 4 bases and V 1 base, and 8 bases lay outside the gene matches.

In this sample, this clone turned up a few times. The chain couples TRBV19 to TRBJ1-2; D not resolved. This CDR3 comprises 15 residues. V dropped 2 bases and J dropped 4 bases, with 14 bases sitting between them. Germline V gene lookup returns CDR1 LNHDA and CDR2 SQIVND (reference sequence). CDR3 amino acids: CASSIKATGSYGYTF. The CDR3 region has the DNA TGTGCCAGTAGTATAAAGGCCACGGGGTCCTATGGCTACACCTTC.

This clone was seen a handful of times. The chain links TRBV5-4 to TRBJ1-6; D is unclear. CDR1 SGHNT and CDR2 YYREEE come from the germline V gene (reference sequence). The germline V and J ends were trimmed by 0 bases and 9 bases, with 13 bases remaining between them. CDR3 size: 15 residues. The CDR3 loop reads CASSLDPGLRSPLHF. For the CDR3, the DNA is TGTGCCAGCAGCTTGGACCCAGGCTTGCGTTCACCCCTCCACTTT.

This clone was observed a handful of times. The CDR3 is CAISDSGGPEAFF. CDR3 nucleotide sequence: TGTGCCATCAGTGACTCCGGGGGGCCTGAAGCTTTCTTT. This rearrangement joins TRBV10-3 to TRBJ1-1; a weak D match, TRBD1 (6 bases). The V end lost 3 bases, the J end lost 6 bases, and 11 bases lay between the germline ends. The germline V gene encodes CDR1 ENHRY and CDR2 SYGVKD. The CDR3 covers 13 residues.

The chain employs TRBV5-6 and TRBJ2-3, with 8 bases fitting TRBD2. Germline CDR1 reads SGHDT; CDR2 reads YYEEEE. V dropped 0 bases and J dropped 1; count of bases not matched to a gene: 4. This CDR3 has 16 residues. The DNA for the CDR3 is TGTGCCAGCAGCTTGGGCCCAGCGGGGGGCACAGATACGCAGTATTTT. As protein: CASSLGPAGGTDTQYF. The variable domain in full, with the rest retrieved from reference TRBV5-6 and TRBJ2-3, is DAGVTQSPTHLIKTRGQQVTLRCSPKSGHDTVSWYQQALGQGPQFIFQYYEEEERQRGNFPDRFSGHQFPNYSSELNVNALLLGDSALYLCASSLGPAGGTDTQYFGPGTRLTVL.

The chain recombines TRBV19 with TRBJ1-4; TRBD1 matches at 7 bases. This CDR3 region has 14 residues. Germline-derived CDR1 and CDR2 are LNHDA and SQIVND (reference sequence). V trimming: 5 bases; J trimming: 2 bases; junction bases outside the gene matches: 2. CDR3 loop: CASSLTGTNEKLFF. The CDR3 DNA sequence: TGTGCCAGTAGTCTGACAGGGACTAATGAAAAACTGTTTTTT.

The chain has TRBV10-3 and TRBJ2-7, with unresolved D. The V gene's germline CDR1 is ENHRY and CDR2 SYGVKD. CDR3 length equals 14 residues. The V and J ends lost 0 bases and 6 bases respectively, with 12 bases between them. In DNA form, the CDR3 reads TGTGCCATCAGTGAGTCGACACAGTGGTCCGAGCAGTACTTC. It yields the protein CAISESTQWSEQYF.

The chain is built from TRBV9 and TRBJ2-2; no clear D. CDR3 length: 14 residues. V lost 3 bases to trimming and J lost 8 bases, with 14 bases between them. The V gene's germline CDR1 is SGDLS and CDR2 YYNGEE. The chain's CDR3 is CASSETTRSGELFF. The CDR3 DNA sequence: TGTGCCAGCAGCGAGACGACGCGGTCAGGGGAGCTGTTTTTT.

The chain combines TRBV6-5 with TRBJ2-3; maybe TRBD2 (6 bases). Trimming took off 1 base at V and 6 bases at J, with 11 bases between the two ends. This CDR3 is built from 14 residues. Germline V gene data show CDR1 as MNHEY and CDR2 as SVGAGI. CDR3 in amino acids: CASSYWRDRDTQYF. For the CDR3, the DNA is TGTGCCAGCAGTTACTGGCGGGATCGGGATACGCAGTATTTT.

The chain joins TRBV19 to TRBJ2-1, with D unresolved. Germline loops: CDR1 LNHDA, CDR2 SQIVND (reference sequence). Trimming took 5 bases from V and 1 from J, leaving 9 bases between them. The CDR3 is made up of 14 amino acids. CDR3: CASSFRPSYNEQFF. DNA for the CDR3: TGTGCCAGTAGTTTTCGTCCTTCCTACAATGAGCAGTTCTTC.

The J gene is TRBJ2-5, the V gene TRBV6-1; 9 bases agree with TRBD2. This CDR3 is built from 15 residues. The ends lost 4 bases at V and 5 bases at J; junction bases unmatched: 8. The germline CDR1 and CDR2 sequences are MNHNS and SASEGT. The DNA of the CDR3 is TGTGCCAGCAGTGTGCTAGCGGGATCCAGGGAGACCCAGTACTTC. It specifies CASSVLAGSRETQYF.

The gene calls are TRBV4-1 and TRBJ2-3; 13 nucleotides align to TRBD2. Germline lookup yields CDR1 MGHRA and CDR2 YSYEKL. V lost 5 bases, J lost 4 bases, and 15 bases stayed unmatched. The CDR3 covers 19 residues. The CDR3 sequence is CASSNLGLAGMGLSDTQYF. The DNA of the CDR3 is TGCGCCAGCAGCAACCTGGGACTAGCGGGGATGGGGTTGTCAGATACGCAGTATTTT.

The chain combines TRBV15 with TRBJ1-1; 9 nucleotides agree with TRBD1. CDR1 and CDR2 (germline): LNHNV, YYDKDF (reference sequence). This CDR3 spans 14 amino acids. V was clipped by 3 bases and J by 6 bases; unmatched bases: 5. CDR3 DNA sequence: TGTGCCACCAGCAGGATACAGGGGGCGCCTGAAGCTTTCTTT. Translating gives CATSRIQGAPEAFF.

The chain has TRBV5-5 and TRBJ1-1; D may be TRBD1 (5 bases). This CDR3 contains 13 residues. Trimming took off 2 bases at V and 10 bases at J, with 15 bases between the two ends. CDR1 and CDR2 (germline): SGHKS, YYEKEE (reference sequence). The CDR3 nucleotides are TGTGCCAGCAGCTTACCCCTTCGGCAGGGAGCTTTCTTT. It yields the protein CASSLPLRQGAFF. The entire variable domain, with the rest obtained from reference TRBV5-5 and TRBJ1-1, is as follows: DAGVTQSPTHLIKTRGQQVTLRCSPISGHKSVSWYQQVLGQGPQFIFQYYEKEERGRGNFPDRFSARQFPNYSSELNVNALLLGDSALYLCASSLPLRQGAFFGQGTRLTVV.